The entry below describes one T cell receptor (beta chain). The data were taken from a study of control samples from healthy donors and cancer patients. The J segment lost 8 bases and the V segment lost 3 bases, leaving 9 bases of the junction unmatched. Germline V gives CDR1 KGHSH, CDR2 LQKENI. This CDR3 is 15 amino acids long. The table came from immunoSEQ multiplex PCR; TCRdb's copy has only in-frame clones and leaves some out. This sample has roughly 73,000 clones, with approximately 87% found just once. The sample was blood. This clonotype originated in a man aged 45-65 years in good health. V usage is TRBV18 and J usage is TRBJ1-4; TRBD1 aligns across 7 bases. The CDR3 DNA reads TGTGCCAGCTCACCCCCCCCGCAGGGGGGAGAAAAACTGTTTTTT. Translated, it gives CASSPPPQGGEKLFF.